This record covers a single T cell receptor (beta chain). What it binds is unknown. These data originate in a study of cytomegalovirus exposure and HLA in healthy donors. Across the whole study: Among fewer than 500 genotyped donors, more than 65% fell in the Caucasian-associated ancestry cluster. Whole-study findings and limits: Among TCR beta chains, those listed as cytomegalovirus-associated numbered over 150. The study dropped some indistinguishable V segments, TRBV6-2 and TRBV6-3 among them. Among CMV-associated TCR beta chains, most appeared HLA-restricted in a later analysis.

Per germline, CDR1 KGHSH and CDR2 LQKENI. J was trimmed by 7 bases and V by 6 bases; bases with no gene match: 6. The CDR3 is made up of 13 amino acids. The PCR used 60 Vbeta and 13 Jbeta primers. This table comes from immunoSEQ multiplex PCR, and its TCRdb copy is limited to in-frame clones, with some not included. Among under 150,000 clones listed, about 80% were seen once. The rearrangement joins TRBV18 to TRBJ1-5; 7 bases line up with TRBD1. This TCR was sampled from a woman aged 50 to 60 in good health and CMV-seropositive. Sequencing was carried out using PBMCs. The CDR3 loop is CASSPDREQPQHF. The CDR3 coding sequence is TGTGCCAGCTCCCCCGACAGGGAACAGCCCCAGCATTTT.